This T cell receptor (beta chain) is drawn from a study of T-cell reconstitution after alpha-beta-depleted transplantation in children. In its sample, this clonotype was seen many times. Its specificity is unknown. The study, taken as a whole, reports: At one year after transplant, newly produced T cells mostly accounted for T-cell counts and diversity. Some patients showed high day-60 TCRbeta diversity, which derived from surviving recipient T cells and thymic progenitors.

This CDR3 is 13 amino acids long. V was pared by 3 bases and J by 3 bases, with 6 bases between. During its preparation, the TCRbeta library received unique molecular identifiers. MiXCR, applied by TCRdb to the PCR reads, yields one record per CDR3 protein. The repertoire holds 220,000 or so distinct CDR3 sequences, with roughly 8% as singletons. This receptor was identified in a male patient aged 10 to 17 who had a stem cell transplant for acute lymphoblastic leukemia, so the T cells may come from the graft donor. The J gene is TRBJ2-1, the V gene TRBV12-3 or TRBV12-4; no reliable D call. The sample consisted of PBMCs, mostly from graft donor cells, taken 180 days after TCRalphabeta/CD19-depleted stem cell transplant. The CDR3 DNA reads TGTGCCAGCAGTTTCAAATACTACAATGAGCAGTTCTTC. Amino acid sequence: CASSFKYYNEQFF.